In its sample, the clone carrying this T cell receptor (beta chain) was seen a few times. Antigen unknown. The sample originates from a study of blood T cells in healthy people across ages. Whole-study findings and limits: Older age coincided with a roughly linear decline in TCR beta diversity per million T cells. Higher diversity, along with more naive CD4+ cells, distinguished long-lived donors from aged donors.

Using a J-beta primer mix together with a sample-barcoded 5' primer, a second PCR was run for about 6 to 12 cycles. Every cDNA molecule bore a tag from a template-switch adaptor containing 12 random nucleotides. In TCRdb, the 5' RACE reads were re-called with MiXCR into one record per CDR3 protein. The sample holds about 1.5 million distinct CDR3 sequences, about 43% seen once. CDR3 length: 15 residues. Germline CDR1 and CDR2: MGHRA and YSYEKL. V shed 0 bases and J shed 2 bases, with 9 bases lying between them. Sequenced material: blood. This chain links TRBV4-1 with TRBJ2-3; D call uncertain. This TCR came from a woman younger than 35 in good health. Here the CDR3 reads CASSQDQDFTDTQYF. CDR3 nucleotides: TGCGCCAGCAGCCAAGACCAGGATTTCACAGATACGCAGTATTTT.